The clone carrying this T cell receptor beta chain was seen a single time. This CDR3 is built from 15 residues. The junction had 6 bases not matched to a gene; V was cut back by 2 bases and J by 3 bases. The V gene's germline CDR1 is SEHNR and CDR2 FQNEAQ (reference sequence). Profiling relied on immunoSEQ multiplex PCR, and the TCRdb table lists in-frame clones only, not all of them. The data show about 18,000 clones, 35% to 45% seen once. This sample stems from a study of graft-versus-host responses after intestinal transplantation. Study in general: Induction with anti-thymocyte globulin, then tacrolimus and steroids for roughly 3 years, was given to all recipients.

Sequences were derived from alloreactive CD4+ T cells from a mixed lymphocyte reaction culture, sampled before intestinal transplant. Subset indicated: CFSE-low proliferating T cells sorted from roughly six-day pre-transplant mixed lymphocyte reaction (GvH or HvG direction). This chain joins TRBV7-9 and TRBJ1-2; 7 bases agree with TRBD1. This clonotype originated in a human patient who received an intestinal transplant. This CDR3 is CASSLHRGQHYGYTF. The CDR3, as DNA: TGTGCCAGCAGCTTACACAGGGGCCAGCACTATGGCTACACCTTC.